These 18 T cell receptor beta chains were all obtained from the same sample, sequenced in a study of shared clonotypes between healthy human individuals. Profiling relied on immunoSEQ multiplex PCR, and the TCRdb table lists in-frame clones only, not all of them. The repertoire holds about 1 million clones, with approximately 80% as singletons. The sample consisted of memory CD4+ T cells from PBMCs. Subset noted: CD45RA-negative fraction. These receptors were taken from a man aged 18 to 29 in good health. Some clones in this sample may be carry-over from other donors' samples.

V is TRBV7-6 and J is TRBJ2-1; TRBD1 agrees at 7 bases. Germline V gene data show CDR1 as SGHVS and CDR2 as FNYEAQ. This CDR3 contains 17 residues. V dropped 2 bases and J dropped 5; count of bases not matched to a gene: 12. For the CDR3, the DNA is TGTGCCAGCAGCTTAACCCCCCGACAGGGATTTGACAATGAGCAGTTCTTC. It yields the protein CASSLTPRQGFDNEQFF.

The CDR3 loop reads CASGGQANTGELFF. CDR3 bases: TGTGCCAGCGGTGGACAGGCGAACACCGGGGAGCTGTTTTTT. The chain combines TRBV2 with TRBJ2-2, with 7 nucleotides matching TRBD1. Germline lookup yields CDR1 SNHLY and CDR2 FYNNEI. This CDR3 is 14 amino acids long. With V trimmed by 8 bases and J by 0 bases, 3 bases remained unmatched.

This chain connects TRBV15 to TRBJ2-5, with D tentatively TRBD1 (5 bases). Germline loops: CDR1 LNHNV, CDR2 YYDKDF (reference sequence). CDR3 length equals 13 residues. V was cut by 4 bases and J by 5 bases, with 11 bases left in between. The CDR3 reads CATSIGAQETQYF. CDR3 sequence (DNA): TGTGCCACCAGCATTGGGGCTCAGGAGACCCAGTACTTC.

The V and J genes are TRBV11-3 and TRBJ2-1; TRBD1 matches at 7 bases. J lost 5 bases, V lost 4 bases, and 5 bases had no gene match. CDR1 is SGHNT and CDR2 is YENEEA in the germline V gene. This CDR3 spans 14 amino acids. CDR3 nucleotide sequence: TGTGCCAGCAGCTGGGGGACAGCTAACAATGAGCAGTTCTTC. Amino acid sequence: CASSWGTANNEQFF.

The chain links TRBV7-2 to TRBJ2-3; 11 bases are shared with TRBD2. V trimming: 1 base; J trimming: 4 bases; junction bases outside the gene matches: 10. CDR3 length equals 18 residues. The germline CDR1 and CDR2 sequences are SGHTA and FQGNSA. Written as DNA, the CDR3 is TGTGCCAGCAGCTTAGAGGGGGCAGGTAGCGGGAGGGCAGATACGCAGTATTTT. Translated, it gives CASSLEGAGSGRADTQYF.

The gene calls are TRBV6-6 and TRBJ1-1, with D unclear. Trimming stripped 6 bases from V and 4 bases from J, with 12 bases between. Germline V gene sequence: CDR1 MNHNY, CDR2 SVGAGI (reference sequence). The CDR3 runs to 13 residues. The CDR3 here is CASSPPGRTEAFF. DNA of the CDR3: TGTGCCAGCAGCCCCCCGGGCCGCACTGAAGCTTTCTTT.

This clone was observed a single time. The chain uses TRBV6-5 and TRBJ2-1; possibly TRBD2 for D (5 bases). Trimming stripped 5 bases from V and 6 bases from J, with 14 bases between. Germline assignment: CDR1 MNHEY and CDR2 SVGAGI. The CDR3 is 14 residues long. CDR3 amino acids: CASSQTLSGNEQFF. For the CDR3, the DNA is TGTGCCAGCAGTCAGACCCTCAGCGGCAATGAGCAGTTCTTC.

The chain combines TRBV28 with TRBJ2-7; 14 bases agree with TRBD2. V shed 7 bases and J 2 bases; nucleotides not matched to a gene: 4. The length of the CDR3 is 15 residues. CDR1 is MDHEN and CDR2 is SYDVKM in the germline V gene. CDR3 coding DNA: TGTGCCAGCAATAGACTAGCGGGAGGGGCCTACGAGCAGTACTTC. It codes for CASNRLAGGAYEQYF.

This clone was seen only once. This rearrangement joins TRBV2 to TRBJ1-4; D is possibly TRBD1 (6 bases). Germline CDR1 reads SNHLY; CDR2 reads FYNNEI. The CDR3 is 15 amino acids. The ends were cut back, 8 bases at V and 4 bases at J, with 17 bases in the middle. This chain's CDR3 is CASGNRQASNEKLFF. Written as DNA, the CDR3 is TGTGCCAGCGGGAATCGACAGGCAAGTAATGAAAAACTGTTTTTT.

V usage is TRBV16 and J usage is TRBJ1-3, with D uncertain. This CDR3 region has 15 residues. V was pared by 3 bases and J by 4 bases, with 13 bases between. The germline V gene encodes CDR1 KGHSY and CDR2 FQNENV. The CDR3 nucleotides read TGTGCCAGCAGCCATACCGGTACTGTCGGAAACACCATATATTTT. This codes for CASSHTGTVGNTIYF.

This sequence joins TRBV7-2 and TRBJ1-2; D not certain. The CDR3 extends over 15 amino acids. Germline V gives CDR1 SGHTA, CDR2 FQGNSA. V lost 1 base and J lost 4, with 13 bases in between. CDR3 region: CASSLGQNSFYGYTF. CDR3 DNA sequence: TGTGCCAGCAGCTTAGGGCAGAATTCTTTCTATGGCTACACCTTC. The full variable domain, its missing parts supplied by reference TRBV7-2 and TRBJ1-2, is GAGVSQSPSNKVTEKGKDVELRCDPISGHTALYWYRQSLGQGLEFLIYFQGNSAPDKSGLPSDRFSAERTGGSVSTLTIQRTQQEDSAVYLCASSLGQNSFYGYTFGSGTRLTVV.

V and J are TRBV19 and TRBJ1-2, with D unclear. Germline V CDR1 and CDR2: LNHDA, SQIVND (reference sequence). The CDR3 extends over 15 amino acids. Trimming removed 3 bases from V and 5 bases from J, with 16 bases in between. CDR3 sequence (DNA): TGTGCCAGTAGTATGAAGATTGTTTCTTTGTATGGCTACACCTTC. This encodes CASSMKIVSLYGYTF.

The chain employs TRBV28 and TRBJ2-1, with TRBD1 matching 8 bases. The CDR3 loop spans 16 amino acids. Germline V lookup: CDR1 MDHEN, CDR2 SYDVKM. The J segment lost 2 bases and the V segment lost 5 bases, leaving 8 bases of the junction unmatched. For the CDR3, the DNA is TGTGCCAGCAGTGGTCAGGGGGCCCCCACCTACAATGAGCAGTTCTTC. Its protein is CASSGQGAPTYNEQFF.

The chain recombines TRBV9 with TRBJ1-1; no firm D call. The CDR3 spans 13 residues. The germline gives CDR1 SGDLS, CDR2 YYNGEE. Deletions cut 4 bases from V and 2 bases from J, with 9 bases between. The CDR3 region has the DNA TGTGCCAGCAGCCAAGGGATCAACACTGAAGCTTTCTTT. It codes for CASSQGINTEAFF.

This clone was observed a single time. Other DNA sequences within the sample encode an identical CDR3. V usage is TRBV9 and J usage is TRBJ2-7, with 13 bases matching TRBD2. Germline V gene sequence: CDR1 SGDLS, CDR2 YYNGEE. Unmatched junction bases numbered 2, after V lost 1 base and J lost 7 bases. The CDR3 is made up of 14 amino acids. Here the CDR3 DNA reads TGTGCCAGCAGCGTAACTAGCGGGAGGGGGGAGCAGTACTTC. It codes for CASSVTSGRGEQYF.

The chain carries TRBV2 and TRBJ1-5; D uncertain. The CDR3 has 16 amino acids. Germline CDR1 SNHLY, CDR2 FYNNEI. The V and J ends lost 2 bases and 4 bases respectively, with 15 bases between them. In DNA, the CDR3 is TGTGCCAGCAGTGAAACGGACCTCCTCGGGAATCAGCCCCAGCATTTT. It codes for CASSETDLLGNQPQHF.

The V and J genes are TRBV28 and TRBJ1-2; the D is unclear. The V gene lost 3 bases and the J gene lost 4 bases, with 6 bases spanning the gap. Germline values: CDR1 MDHEN, CDR2 SYDVKM. The CDR3 runs to 12 residues. The CDR3 DNA reads TGTGCCAGCAGTTTCGACCTCTATGGCTACACCTTC. Amino acid sequence: CASSFDLYGYTF.

The chain employs TRBV5-1 and TRBJ2-2; D is undetermined. Germline V gene sequence: CDR1 SGHRS, CDR2 YFSETQ. Trimming removed 0 bases from V and 0 bases from J, with 12 bases in between. This CDR3 contains 17 residues. The CDR3 loop is CASSLAASVPNTGELFF. As DNA, the CDR3 is TGCGCCAGCAGCTTGGCGGCCTCTGTACCGAACACCGGGGAGCTGTTTTTT.